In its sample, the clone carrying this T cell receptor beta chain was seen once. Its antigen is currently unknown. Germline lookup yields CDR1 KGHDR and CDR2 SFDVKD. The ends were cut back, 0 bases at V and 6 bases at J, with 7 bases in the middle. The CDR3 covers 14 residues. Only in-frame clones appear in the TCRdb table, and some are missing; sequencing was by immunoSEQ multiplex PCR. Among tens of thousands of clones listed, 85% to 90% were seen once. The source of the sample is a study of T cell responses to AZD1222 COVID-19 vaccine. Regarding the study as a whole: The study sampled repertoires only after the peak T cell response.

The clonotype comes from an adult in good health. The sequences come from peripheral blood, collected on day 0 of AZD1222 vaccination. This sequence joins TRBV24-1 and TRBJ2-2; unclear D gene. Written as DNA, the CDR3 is TGTGCCACCAGTGATTTGAAGGCCGCCGGGGAGCTGTTTTTT. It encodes CATSDLKAAGELFF.